A selection of T cell receptor beta chains follows, all from one sample in a study of T cell repertoires in cytomegalovirus infection. TCRdb passed the reads through MiXCR, listing each CDR3 protein once. The sample lists 300,000 to 400,000 distinct CDR3 sequences; 15% to 20% were seen once. Sequenced: PBMCs. These receptors came from a human donor in good health (CMV status not recorded). Some clones in this sample may be carry-over from other donors' samples. Both conserved end residues are part of each CDR3. Fields, in order: J gene, V gene, clone size, D gene, CDR3 protein, CDR3 DNA. A D gene is named only where the DNA matches it firmly. Size values are once, few and many counts, or a class for expanded clones, and some rows have none.

TRBJ1-2	TRBV10-2	many	NA	CASSEHRQGIGYTF	TGCGCCAGCAGTGAGCATCGGCAGGGGATTGGCTACACCTTC
TRBJ2-3	TRBV28	once	TRBD2	CASSTSGGRTDTQYF	TGTGCCAGCAGCACTAGCGGGGGCCGCACAGATACGCAGTATTTT
TRBJ2-3	TRBV7-2	many	NA	CASSPYGPTGDTQYF	TGTGCCAGCAGCCCCTACGGCCCTACGGGAGATACGCAGTATTTT
TRBJ1-1	TRBV5-4	NA	NA	CASSLGWGNTEAFF	TGTGCCAGCAGCTTGGGTTGGGGGAACACTGAAGCTTTCTTT
TRBJ2-1	TRBV6-1	NA	NA	CASSEGGQSYNEQFF	TGTGCCAGCAGTGAAGGGGGGCAGTCCTACAATGAGCAGTTCTTC
TRBJ2-6	TRBV7-2	many	TRBD2	CASSLRPGTSTPSGANVLTF	TGTGCCAGCAGCTTACGTCCCGGGACTAGCACTCCCTCTGGGGCCAACGTCCTGACTTTC
TRBJ2-1	TRBV28	few	TRBD2	CASSLYPSGGPNEQFF	TGTGCCAGCAGTTTGTACCCTAGCGGGGGGCCCAATGAGCAGTTCTTC
TRBJ1-1	TRBV6-2/TRBV6-3	NA	NA	CASSRYTVNTEAFF	TGTGCCAGCAGCCGCTATACAGTGAACACTGAAGCTTTCTTT
TRBJ2-3	TRBV7-2	NA	NA	CASSLAEAGAGTQYF	TGTGCCAGCAGCTTAGCAGAGGCTGGAGCGGGCACGCAGTATTTT
TRBJ2-5	TRBV11-3	NA	NA	CASSPGGKKETQYF	TGTGCCAGCAGCCCCGGTGGGAAGAAAGAGACCCAGTACTTC
TRBJ2-7	TRBV12-5	few	TRBD1	CASGWDRLEQYF	TGTGCTAGTGGTTGGGACAGGCTTGAGCAGTACTTC
TRBJ2-1	TRBV28	NA	TRBD1	CASSIDRGNWNYNEQFF	TGTGCCAGCAGCATAGACAGGGGCAATTGGAACTACAATGAGCAGTTCTTC
TRBJ1-2	TRBV19	many	TRBD1	CASSTRTGDGYTF	TGTGCCAGTAGTACCCGGACAGGGGATGGCTACACCTTC
TRBJ2-7	TRBV7-2	many	NA	CASSPLYEQYF	TGTGCCAGCAGCCCTCTTTACGAGCAGTACTTC
TRBJ2-7	TRBV2	NA	NA	CASSEQDYEQYF	TGTGCCAGCAGTGAGCAGGACTACGAGCAGTACTTC
TRBJ1-4	TRBV5-3	few	TRBD1	CASSLEGAREKLFF	TGTGCCAGCAGCTTGGAGGGGGCGCGTGAAAAACTGTTTTTT
TRBJ2-1	TRBV5-5	once	TRBD2	CASSGSGTSGEQFF	TGTGCCAGCAGCGGGTCCGGGACTAGCGGTGAGCAGTTCTTC
TRBJ2-7	TRBV20-1	NA	TRBD2	CSATRLAGGGEQYF	TGCAGTGCTACGAGACTAGCGGGAGGTGGTGAGCAGTACTTC
TRBJ1-5	TRBV20-1	NA	NA	CSATHTGYSNQPQHF	TGCAGTGCTACCCATACAGGTTATAGCAATCAGCCCCAGCATTTT
TRBJ2-1	TRBV19	NA	TRBD2	CASSRIAGLIYNEQFF	TGTGCCAGTAGTAGAATAGCGGGGTTGATCTACAATGAGCAGTTCTTC
TRBJ2-5	TRBV7-2	many	NA	CASSLLEPGETQYF	TGTGCCAGCAGCTTACTGGAGCCAGGGGAGACCCAGTACTTC
TRBJ2-5	TRBV24-1	NA	TRBD1	CATSDSTGGRETQYF	TGTGCCACCAGTGATTCGACAGGGGGCCGGGAGACCCAGTACTTC
TRBJ2-3	TRBV7-6	many	TRBD2	CASSLNLAGVPGGTQYF	TGTGCCAGCAGCCTGAACTTAGCGGGAGTACCGGGGGGTACGCAGTATTTT
TRBJ2-3	TRBV12-5	NA	TRBD2	CASGFPQGLARAGDTQYF	TGTGCTAGTGGTTTCCCCCAAGGACTAGCGCGAGCCGGGGATACGCAGTATTTT
TRBJ1-1	TRBV11-2	NA	NA	CASSLTGWTEAFF	TGTGCCAGCAGCTTAACAGGGTGGACTGAAGCTTTCTTT
TRBJ2-7	TRBV12-3/TRBV12-4	NA	NA	CASSWGAGDEQYF	TGTGCCAGCAGCTGGGGGGCGGGGGACGAGCAGTACTTC
TRBJ2-7	TRBV12-3/TRBV12-4	few	TRBD1	CASSASGTARSYEQYF	TGTGCCAGCAGTGCCTCCGGGACAGCACGCTCCTACGAGCAGTACTTC
TRBJ1-5	TRBV28	many	NA	CASSLRSGSNQPQHF	TGTGCCAGCAGTTTACGGTCAGGGAGCAATCAGCCCCAGCATTTT
TRBJ2-4	TRBV11-2	NA	TRBD1	CASNTGTGDLLGSF	TGTGCCAGCAACACCGGGACAGGGGACCTACTAGGTTCATTC
TRBJ1-1	TRBV5-5	few	NA	CASSWGAGGNTEAFF	TGTGCCAGCAGCTGGGGAGCGGGAGGGAACACTGAAGCTTTCTTT
TRBJ2-3	TRBV28	few	TRBD1	CASGQGADTQYF	TGTGCCAGCGGACAGGGCGCAGATACGCAGTATTTT
TRBJ2-1	TRBV9	NA	TRBD2	CASSVVVSGDNEQFF	TGTGCCAGCAGCGTAGTTGTTAGCGGGGACAATGAGCAGTTCTTC
TRBJ1-5	TRBV12-3/TRBV12-4	NA	TRBD1	CASSLMRTGINQPQHF	TGTGCCAGCAGTTTGATGAGGACAGGGATCAATCAGCCCCAGCATTTT
TRBJ2-1	TRBV20-1	many	NA	CSARKGRGSDEQFF	TGCAGTGCCAGAAAGGGTCGGGGTTCCGATGAGCAGTTCTTC
TRBJ2-1	TRBV5-6	NA	TRBD1	CASSWQGQLRFF	TGTGCCAGCAGCTGGCAGGGACAGTTGCGGTTCTTC
TRBJ2-5	TRBV5-4	few	TRBD2	CASRSSGGAGETQYF	TGTGCCAGCAGGAGTAGCGGGGGGGCGGGAGAGACCCAGTACTTC
TRBJ2-3	TRBV4-1	few	NA	CASSQFLGSPDTQYF	TGCGCCAGCAGCCAATTTCTGGGGAGCCCTGATACGCAGTATTTT
TRBJ2-7	TRBV20-1	NA	TRBD1	CSAPRDSPYEQYF	TGCAGTGCACCCCGGGACAGCCCTTACGAGCAGTACTTC
TRBJ1-6	TRBV27	few	TRBD1	CATAPTGNISPLHF	TGTGCCACCGCCCCGACAGGGAATATTTCACCCCTCCACTTT
TRBJ2-1	TRBV7-2	many	NA	CASSQPRSSEQFF	TGTGCCAGCAGCCAGCCGCGATCGAGTGAGCAGTTCTTC
TRBJ2-1	TRBV20-1	few	TRBD2	CSTTSGSLYNEQFF	TGCAGTACCACTAGCGGGAGTCTGTACAATGAGCAGTTCTTC
TRBJ2-7	TRBV19	few	TRBD1	CASSTTGAYEQYF	TGTGCCAGTAGTACGACAGGGGCCTACGAGCAGTACTTC
TRBJ1-3	TRBV12-3/TRBV12-4	few	NA	CASSSVGNTIYF	TGTGCCAGCAGTTCTGTCGGAAACACCATATATTTT